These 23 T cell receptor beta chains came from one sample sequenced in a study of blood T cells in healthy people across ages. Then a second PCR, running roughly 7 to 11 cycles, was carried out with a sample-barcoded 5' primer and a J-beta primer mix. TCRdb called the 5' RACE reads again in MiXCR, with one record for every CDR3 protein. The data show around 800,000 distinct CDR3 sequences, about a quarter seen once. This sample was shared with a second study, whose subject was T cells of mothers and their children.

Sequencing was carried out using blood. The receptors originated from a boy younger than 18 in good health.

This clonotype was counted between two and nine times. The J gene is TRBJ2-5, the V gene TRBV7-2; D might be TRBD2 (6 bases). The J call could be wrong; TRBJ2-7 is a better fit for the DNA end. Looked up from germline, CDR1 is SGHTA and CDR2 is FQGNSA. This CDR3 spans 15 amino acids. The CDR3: CASSSTRTNLAEQYF. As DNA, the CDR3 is TGTGCCAGCAGCTCAACCAGGACTAATCTGGCCGAGCAGTACTTC.

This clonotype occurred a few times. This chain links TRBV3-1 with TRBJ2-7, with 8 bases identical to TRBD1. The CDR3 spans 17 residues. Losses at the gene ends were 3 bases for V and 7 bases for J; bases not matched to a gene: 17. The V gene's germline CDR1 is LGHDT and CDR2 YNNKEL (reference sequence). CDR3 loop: CASSQEKMPQGAEEQYF. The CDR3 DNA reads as TGTGCCAGCAGCCAGGAGAAGATGCCCCAGGGGGCAGAGGAGCAGTACTTC.

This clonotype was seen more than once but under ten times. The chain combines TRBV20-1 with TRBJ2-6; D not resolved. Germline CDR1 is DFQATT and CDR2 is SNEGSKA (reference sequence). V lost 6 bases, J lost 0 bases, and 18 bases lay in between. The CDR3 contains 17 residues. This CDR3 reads CSADRIVAHSGANVLTF. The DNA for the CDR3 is TGCAGTGCCGATAGGATCGTAGCCCACTCTGGGGCCAACGTCCTGACTTTC.

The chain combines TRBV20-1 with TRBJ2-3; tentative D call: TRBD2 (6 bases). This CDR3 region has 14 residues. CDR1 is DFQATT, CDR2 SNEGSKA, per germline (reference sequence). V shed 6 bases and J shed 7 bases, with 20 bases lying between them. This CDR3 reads CSASGGWLINTQYF. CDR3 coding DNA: TGCAGTGCCAGTGGGGGGTGGCTCATAAATACGCAGTATTTT.

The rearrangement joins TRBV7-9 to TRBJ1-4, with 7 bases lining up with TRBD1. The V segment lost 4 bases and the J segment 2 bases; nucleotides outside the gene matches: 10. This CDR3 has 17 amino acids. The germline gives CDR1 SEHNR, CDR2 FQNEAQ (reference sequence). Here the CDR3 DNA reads TGTGCCAGCAGCTACCGACAGGGCTCGCCGACTAATGAAAAACTGTTTTTT. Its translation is CASSYRQGSPTNEKLFF.

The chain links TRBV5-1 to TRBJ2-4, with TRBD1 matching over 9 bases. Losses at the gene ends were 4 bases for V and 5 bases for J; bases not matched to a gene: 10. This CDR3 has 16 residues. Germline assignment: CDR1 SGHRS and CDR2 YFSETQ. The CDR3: CASSRYRGPGENIQYF. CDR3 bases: TGCGCCAGCAGCCGCTACAGGGGGCCGGGGGAAAACATTCAGTACTTC.

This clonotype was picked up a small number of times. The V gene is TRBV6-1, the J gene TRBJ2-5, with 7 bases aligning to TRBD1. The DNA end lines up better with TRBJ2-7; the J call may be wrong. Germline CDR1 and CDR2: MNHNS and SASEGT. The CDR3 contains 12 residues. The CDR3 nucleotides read TGTGCCAGCGGGACAGACCTCTACGAGCAGTACTTC. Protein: CASGTDLYEQYF.

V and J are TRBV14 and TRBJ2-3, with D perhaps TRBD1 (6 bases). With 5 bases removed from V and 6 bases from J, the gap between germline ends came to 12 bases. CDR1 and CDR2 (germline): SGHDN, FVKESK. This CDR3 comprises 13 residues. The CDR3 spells CASSTGMGDTQYF. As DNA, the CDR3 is TGTGCCAGCAGCACAGGGATGGGGGATACGCAGTATTTT.

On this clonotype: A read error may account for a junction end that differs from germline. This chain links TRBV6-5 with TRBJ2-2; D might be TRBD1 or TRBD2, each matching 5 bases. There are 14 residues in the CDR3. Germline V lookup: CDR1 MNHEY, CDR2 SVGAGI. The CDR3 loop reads CASSRQKHTGDLFF. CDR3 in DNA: TGTGCCAGCAGCAGACAGAAACATACCGGGGACCTGTTTTTT.

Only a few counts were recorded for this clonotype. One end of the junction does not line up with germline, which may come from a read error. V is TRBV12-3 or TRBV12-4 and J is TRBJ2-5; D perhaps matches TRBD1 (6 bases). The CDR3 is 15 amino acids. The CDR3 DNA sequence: TGTGCCAGCAGTAGACAGGACCCGTACCAAGAGGCCCAGTACTTC. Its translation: CASSRQDPYQEAQYF.

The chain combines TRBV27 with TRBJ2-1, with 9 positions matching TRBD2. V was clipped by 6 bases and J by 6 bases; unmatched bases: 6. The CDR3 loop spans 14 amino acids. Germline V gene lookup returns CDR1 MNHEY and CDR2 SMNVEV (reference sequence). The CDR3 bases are TGTGCCAGCAGGATAGCGGGGGCCGGCAATGAGCAGTTCTTC. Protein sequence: CASRIAGAGNEQFF.

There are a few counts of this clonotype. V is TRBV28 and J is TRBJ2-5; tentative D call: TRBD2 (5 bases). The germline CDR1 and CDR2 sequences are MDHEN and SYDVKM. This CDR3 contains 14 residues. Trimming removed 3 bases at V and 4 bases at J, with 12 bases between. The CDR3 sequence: CASSLSFEGETQYF. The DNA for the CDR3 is TGTGCCAGCAGTTTGAGTTTTGAGGGAGAGACCCAGTACTTC.

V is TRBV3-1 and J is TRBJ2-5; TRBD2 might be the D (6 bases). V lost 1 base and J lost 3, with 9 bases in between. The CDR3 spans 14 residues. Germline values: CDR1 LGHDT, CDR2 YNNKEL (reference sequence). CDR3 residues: CASSQGTTKETQYF. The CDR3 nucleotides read TGTGCCAGCAGCCAAGGGACTACCAAAGAGACCCAGTACTTC.

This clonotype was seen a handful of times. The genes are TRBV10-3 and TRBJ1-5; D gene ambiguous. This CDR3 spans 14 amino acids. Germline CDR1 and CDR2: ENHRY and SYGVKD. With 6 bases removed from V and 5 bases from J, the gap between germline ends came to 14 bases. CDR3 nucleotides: TGTGCCATCAGCCCCGTGAGGGTGGATCAGCCCCAGCATTTT. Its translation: CAISPVRVDQPQHF.

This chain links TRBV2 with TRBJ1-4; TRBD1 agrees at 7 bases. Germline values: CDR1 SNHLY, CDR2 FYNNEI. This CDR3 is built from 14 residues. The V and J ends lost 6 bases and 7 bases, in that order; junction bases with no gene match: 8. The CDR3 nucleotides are TGTGCCAGCAGACCTACAGGGGAGGGTGAAAAACTGTTTTTT. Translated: CASRPTGEGEKLFF.

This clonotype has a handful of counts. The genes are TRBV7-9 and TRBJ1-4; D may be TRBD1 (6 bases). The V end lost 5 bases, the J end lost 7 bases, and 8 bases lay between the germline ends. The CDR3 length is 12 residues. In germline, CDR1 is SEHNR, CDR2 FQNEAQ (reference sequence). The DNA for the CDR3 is TGTGCCAGCAGCACACAGGGTGAAAAACTGTTTTTT. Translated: CASSTQGEKLFF.

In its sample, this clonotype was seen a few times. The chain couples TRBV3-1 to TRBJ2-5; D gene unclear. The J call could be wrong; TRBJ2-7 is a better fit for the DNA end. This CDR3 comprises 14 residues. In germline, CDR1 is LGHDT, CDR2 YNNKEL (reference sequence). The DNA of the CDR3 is TGTGCCAGCGCTCCAAAGCCTAGAGTTTACGAGCAGTACTTC. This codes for CASAPKPRVYEQYF.

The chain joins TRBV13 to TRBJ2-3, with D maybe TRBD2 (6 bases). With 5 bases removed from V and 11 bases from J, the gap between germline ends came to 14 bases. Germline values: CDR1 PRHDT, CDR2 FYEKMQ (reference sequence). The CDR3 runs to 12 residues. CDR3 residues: CASSAGRGLQYF. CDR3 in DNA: TGTGCCAGCAGCGCGGGACGGGGATTGCAGTATTTT.

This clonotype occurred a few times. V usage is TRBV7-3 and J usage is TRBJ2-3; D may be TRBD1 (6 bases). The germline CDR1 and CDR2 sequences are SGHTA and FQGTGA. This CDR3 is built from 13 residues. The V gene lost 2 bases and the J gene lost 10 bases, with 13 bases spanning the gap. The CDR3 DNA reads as TGTGCCAGCAGCTTAGAATCATGGGGGCCGCAGTATTTT. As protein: CASSLESWGPQYF.

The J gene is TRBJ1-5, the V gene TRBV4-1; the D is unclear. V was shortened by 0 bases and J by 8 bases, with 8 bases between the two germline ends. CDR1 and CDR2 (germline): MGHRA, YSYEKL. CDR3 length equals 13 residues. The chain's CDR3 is CASSQETPEPQHF. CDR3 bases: TGCGCCAGCAGCCAAGAAACACCAGAGCCCCAGCATTTT.

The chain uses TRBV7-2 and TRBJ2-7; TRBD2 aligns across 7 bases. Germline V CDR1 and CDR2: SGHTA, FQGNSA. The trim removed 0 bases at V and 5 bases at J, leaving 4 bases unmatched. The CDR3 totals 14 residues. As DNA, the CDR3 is TGTGCCAGCAGCTTAGCGGGAGGGGCTAACGAGCAGTACTTC. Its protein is CASSLAGGANEQYF.

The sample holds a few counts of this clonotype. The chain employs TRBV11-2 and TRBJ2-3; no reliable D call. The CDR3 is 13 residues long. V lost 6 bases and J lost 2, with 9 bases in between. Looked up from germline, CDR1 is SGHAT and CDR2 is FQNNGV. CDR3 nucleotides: TGTGCCAGCAGTTTAACCCACACAGATACGCAGTATTTT. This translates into CASSLTHTDTQYF.

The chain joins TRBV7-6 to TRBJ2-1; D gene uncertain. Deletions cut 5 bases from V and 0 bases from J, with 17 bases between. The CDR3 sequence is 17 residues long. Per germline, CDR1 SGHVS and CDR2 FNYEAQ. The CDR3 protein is CASSDRTRPPSYNEQFF. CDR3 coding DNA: TGTGCCAGCAGCGACCGGACCAGACCCCCCTCCTACAATGAGCAGTTCTTC.